These T cell receptor beta chains were read from a single sample in a study of shared clonotypes between healthy human individuals. Assay used: immunoSEQ multiplex PCR; TCRdb lists only in-frame clones, some missing. The table records over a million clones, around 78% of them present only once. The sample was memory CD4+ T cells from PBMCs. Receptors originate from a man in his late teens or twenties in good health. Some clones in this sample may be carry-over from other donors' samples. CDR3s include the opening cysteine and the closing phenylalanine or tryptophan. A D gene is named only where the DNA matches it firmly. Rows may omit the clone size; those that give it use once, few, many or a size class.

D gene	J gene	V gene	clone size	CDR3 protein	CDR3 DNA
-	TRBJ2-7	TRBV27	-	CASSFNLGSSYEQYF	TGTGCCAGCAGTTTCAACTTAGGGAGCTCCTACGAGCAGTACTTC
-	TRBJ2-7	TRBV9	-	CASSEREGTGSYEQYF	TGTGCCAGCAGCGAGCGGGAAGGGACAGGCTCCTACGAGCAGTACTTC
TRBD1	TRBJ2-7	TRBV23-1	-	CASSQGYMTGGIYEQYF	TGCGCCAGCAGCCAGGGGTATATGACAGGGGGAATCTACGAGCAGTACTTC
-	TRBJ2-3	TRBV4-1	-	CASSHGTTSTDTQYF	TGCGCCAGCAGCCACGGGACAACTAGCACAGATACGCAGTATTTT
-	TRBJ2-5	TRBV7-3	-	CASSSTGTRETQYF	TGTGCCAGCAGTTCTACAGGGACACGAGAGACCCAGTACTTC
-	TRBJ1-5	TRBV28	-	CASSFRGAGNQPQHF	TGTGCCAGCAGTTTTAGGGGGGCTGGCAATCAGCCCCAGCATTTT
TRBD2	TRBJ2-3	TRBV7-9	-	CASSPRLAGGTDTQYF	TGTGCCAGCAGCCCCCGACTAGCGGGAGGCACAGATACGCAGTATTTT
-	TRBJ2-7	TRBV25-1	-	CASSEYGRQAHEQYF	TGTGCCAGCAGTGAATACGGCAGGCAAGCCCACGAGCAGTACTTC
-	TRBJ1-1	TRBV6-1	-	CASSEQRGTEAFF	TGTGCCAGCAGTGAGCAAAGAGGGACTGAAGCTTTCTTT
-	TRBJ2-7	TRBV19	-	CASSIGATSSYEQYF	TGTGCCAGTAGTATTGGGGCTACGAGCTCCTACGAGCAGTACTTC
-	TRBJ1-2	TRBV6-5	-	CASSYNGLYTF	TGTGCCAGCAGTTACAATGGCCTCTACACCTTC
TRBD1	TRBJ1-2	TRBV4-3	-	CASSPRTGVINYGYTF	TGCGCCAGCAGCCCCAGGACAGGGGTTATAAACTATGGCTACACCTTC
TRBD2	TRBJ2-7	TRBV7-2	-	CASSLGGRTPYEQYF	TGTGCCAGCAGCTTGGGCGGGAGAACCCCCTACGAGCAGTACTTC
TRBD1	TRBJ2-3	TRBV5-1	-	CASSPGQGTDTQYF	TGCGCCAGCAGCCCTGGACAGGGTACAGATACGCAGTATTTT
-	TRBJ2-7	TRBV5-1	-	CASSLRAGSYEQYF	TGCGCCAGCAGCTTGAGGGCTGGCTCCTACGAGCAGTACTTC
-	TRBJ1-5	TRBV15	-	CATSRGVDGGNQPQHF	TGTGCCACCAGCAGAGGGGTCGATGGAGGCAATCAGCCCCAGCATTTT
-	TRBJ1-2	TRBV29-1	few	CSVGTVFGYTF	TGCAGCGTAGGGACGGTCTTCGGCTACACCTTC
-	TRBJ1-2	TRBV27	-	CASSLISGTFGGYTF	TGTGCCAGCAGTTTAATTTCTGGTACCTTTGGCGGCTACACCTTC
TRBD1	TRBJ2-5	TRBV6-6	-	CASRRTGGQETQYF	TGTGCCAGCAGAAGGACAGGCGGACAAGAGACCCAGTACTTC
-	TRBJ1-1	TRBV28	-	CASPRSGELNTEAFF	TGTGCCAGCCCTAGGTCAGGGGAATTAAACACTGAAGCTTTCTTT
TRBD1	TRBJ1-5	TRBV5-1	-	CASSLGTDQPQHF	TGCGCCAGCAGCTTAGGGACAGATCAGCCCCAGCATTTT
TRBD1	TRBJ1-2	TRBV28	few	CASSSDRVSYGYTF	TGTGCCAGCAGTTCGGACAGGGTGAGCTATGGCTACACCTTC
-	TRBJ2-2	TRBV18	-	CASSPRDTSNTGELFF	TGTGCCAGCTCACCACGGGACACCTCGAACACCGGGGAGCTGTTTTTT
TRBD1	TRBJ2-6	TRBV5-6	-	CASSKGTASGANVLTF	TGTGCCAGCAGCAAAGGGACAGCCTCTGGGGCCAACGTCCTGACTTTC
TRBD1	TRBJ2-7	TRBV5-6	once	CASSLTGGGYEQYF	TGTGCCAGCAGCTTGACAGGGGGCGGTTACGAGCAGTACTTC
-	TRBJ2-1	TRBV11-2	-	CASSPPRAGLRNEQFF	TGTGCCAGCAGCCCCCCCCGGGCGGGTTTGAGGAATGAGCAGTTCTTC
-	TRBJ1-2	TRBV2	-	CASSSNNYGYTF	TGTGCCAGCTCTTCTAATAACTATGGCTACACCTTC
-	TRBJ2-5	TRBV5-1	-	CASSSPGGAGETQYF	TGCGCCAGCAGCTCGCCTGGAGGGGCAGGGGAGACCCAGTACTTC
-	TRBJ2-2	TRBV2	few	CALRGENYGELFF	TGTGCCCTGAGGGGGGAGAACTACGGGGAGCTGTTTTTT
-	TRBJ1-2	TRBV5-1	-	CASGFGGINGYTF	TGCGCCAGCGGGTTTGGGGGCATAAATGGCTACACCTTC
TRBD2	TRBJ2-3	TRBV6-4	-	CASSRLAGGGDTQYF	TGTGCCAGCAGTAGACTAGCGGGAGGCGGAGATACGCAGTATTTT
TRBD2	TRBJ2-3	TRBV7-3	-	CASSSPSGSTADTQYF	TGTGCCAGCAGCTCCCCTAGCGGGAGTACCGCAGATACGCAGTATTTT
-	TRBJ1-5	TRBV11-2	few	CASSFGTNQPQHF	TGTGCCAGCAGCTTCGGAACCAATCAGCCCCAGCATTTT
TRBD2	TRBJ2-3	TRBV20-1	-	CSAGTSATYF	TGCAGTGCTGGAACTAGCGCCACTTATTTT
-	TRBJ1-3	TRBV7-8	-	CASSSTSRGYTIYF	TGTGCCAGCAGCTCCACCTCCAGGGGTTACACCATATATTTT
-	TRBJ1-4	TRBV4-2	-	CASSESNSATNEKLFF	TGTGCCAGCAGCGAATCGAACTCCGCAACTAATGAAAAACTGTTTTTT
-	TRBJ2-1	TRBV7-2	few	CASSLRWETSTRRFF	TGTGCCAGCAGCCTAAGATGGGAGACCTCGACCCGCCGGTTCTTC
-	TRBJ2-7	TRBV4-2	once	CASSKGPYEQYF	TGTGCCAGCAGCAAAGGGCCATACGAGCAGTACTTC
-	TRBJ2-3	TRBV7-3	-	CASSLSSLFTDTQYF	TGTGCCAGCAGCTTATCCTCACTGTTCACAGATACGCAGTATTTT
TRBD2	TRBJ2-1	TRBV7-9	-	CASSAGLAGYNEQFF	TGTGCCAGCAGCGCGGGACTAGCGGGCTACAATGAGCAGTTCTTC
TRBD2	TRBJ2-5	TRBV6-1	-	CASRPMGTIETQYF	TGTGCCAGCAGGCCTATGGGGACTATCGAGACCCAGTACTTC
-	TRBJ1-5	TRBV4-1	-	CASSQGLYSNQPQHF	TGCGCCAGCAGCCAGGGGCTATATAGCAATCAGCCCCAGCATTTT
TRBD1	TRBJ2-7	TRBV7-9	once	CASSSIRGHEQYF	TGTGCCAGCAGCTCCATAAGGGGGCACGAGCAGTACTTC
TRBD2	TRBJ2-7	TRBV4-1	few	CASSQGMSWGGSSYEQYF	TGCGCCAGCAGCCAAGGGATGTCATGGGGGGGAAGCTCCTACGAGCAGTACTTC
-	TRBJ2-5	TRBV11-1	-	CASSLAGVEETQYF	TGTGCCAGCAGCTTAGCGGGAGTAGAGGAGACCCAGTACTTC
TRBD1	TRBJ2-7	TRBV28	few	CASSASGTGFFEQYF	TGTGCCAGCAGTGCATCCGGGACAGGGTTTTTCGAGCAGTACTTC
TRBD2	TRBJ2-1	TRBV28	-	CASSPGTSGFNEQFF	TGTGCCAGCAGTCCCGGGACTAGCGGGTTCAATGAGCAGTTCTTC
-	TRBJ2-7	TRBV5-6	-	CASSLVASVEYEQYF	TGTGCCAGCAGCTTGGTGGCTAGCGTGGAGTACGAGCAGTACTTC
-	TRBJ1-3	TRBV19	-	CASTQGHGNTIYF	TGTGCCAGTACGCAGGGACATGGAAACACCATATATTTT
TRBD2	TRBJ2-1	TRBV19	-	CASTGPVAGGSRNEQFF	TGTGCCAGTACCGGACCCGTAGCGGGTGGGTCTCGGAATGAGCAGTTCTTC
-	TRBJ2-2	TRBV6-6	once	CASFYQGTGELFF	TGTGCCAGCTTTTACCAGGGGACCGGGGAGCTGTTTTTT
-	TRBJ1-1	TRBV6-6	-	CASSLGVGDTEAFF	TGTGCCAGCAGTCTGGGAGTTGGGGACACTGAAGCTTTCTTT
-	TRBJ2-5	TRBV4-1	-	CASSQGTNQETQYF	TGCGCCAGCAGCCAAGGGACGAACCAAGAGACCCAGTACTTC
-	TRBJ2-7	TRBV11-2	-	CASRSVGMPYEQYF	TGTGCCAGCAGGTCTGTTGGGATGCCATACGAGCAGTACTTC
TRBD1	TRBJ2-5	TRBV2	-	CASTRDRSETQYF	TGTGCCAGTACCCGGGACAGGTCGGAGACCCAGTACTTC
-	TRBJ2-1	TRBV5-1	once	CASMAGPVNEQFF	TGCGCCAGCATGGCAGGGCCGGTTAATGAGCAGTTCTTC
TRBD2	TRBJ2-5	TRBV5-4	-	CASSLSGREWETQYF	TGTGCCAGCAGCTTGAGCGGGAGAGAATGGGAGACCCAGTACTTC